This TCR beta chain is drawn from a study of blood T cell repertoires in COVID-19. The method was immunoSEQ multiplex PCR; TCRdb's version includes in-frame clones alone and lacks a portion of them. The table lists about 120,000 clones, 84% of them singletons. This CDR3 contains 18 residues. The ends lost 0 bases at V and 4 bases at J; junction bases unmatched: 11. This chain links TRBV23-1 with TRBJ1-2, with 10 nucleotides matching TRBD1. TRBV23-1 is treated as an ORF (open reading frame) with a function not yet certain. This receptor was obtained from a woman aged 25-40 years who had recovered from COVID-19. The sequenced sample was PBMCs or T cells enriched from blood (not recorded which). CDR3 coding DNA: TGCGCCAGCAGTCAATCCGACAGGGGGCCCCTTGAGGGCTATGGCTACACCTTC. It translates to CASSQSDRGPLEGYGYTF.